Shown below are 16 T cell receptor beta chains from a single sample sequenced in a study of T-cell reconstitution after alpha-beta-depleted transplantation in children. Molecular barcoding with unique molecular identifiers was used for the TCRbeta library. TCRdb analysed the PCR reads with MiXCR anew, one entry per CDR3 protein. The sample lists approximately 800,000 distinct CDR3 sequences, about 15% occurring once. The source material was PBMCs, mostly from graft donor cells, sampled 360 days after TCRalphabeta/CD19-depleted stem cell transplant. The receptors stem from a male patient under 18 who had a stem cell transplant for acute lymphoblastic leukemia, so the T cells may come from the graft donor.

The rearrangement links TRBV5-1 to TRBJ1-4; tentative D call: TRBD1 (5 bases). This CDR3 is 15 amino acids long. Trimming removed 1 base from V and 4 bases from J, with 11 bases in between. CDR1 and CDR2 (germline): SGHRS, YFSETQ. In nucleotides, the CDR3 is TGCGCCAGCAGCTTGAGGGGAGGTCTTAATGAAAAACTGTTTTTT. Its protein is CASSLRGGLNEKLFF.

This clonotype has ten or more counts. The CDR3 DNA sequence: TGTGCCAGCAGTGGAGTTAGGCAGGGGAATGAGCAGTTCTTC. This translates into CASSGVRQGNEQFF. The chain is built from TRBV2 and TRBJ2-1; maybe TRBD1 (6 bases). V was clipped by 4 bases and J by 7 bases, with 14 bases between them. This CDR3 contains 14 residues. From germline, CDR1 is SNHLY and CDR2 FYNNEI.

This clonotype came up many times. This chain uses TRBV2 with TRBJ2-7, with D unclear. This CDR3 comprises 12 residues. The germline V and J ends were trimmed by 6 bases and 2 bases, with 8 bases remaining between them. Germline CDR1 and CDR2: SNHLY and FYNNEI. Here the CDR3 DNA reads TGTGCCAGCAGGGGCCGTACCTACGAGCAGTACTTC. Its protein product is CASRGRTYEQYF.

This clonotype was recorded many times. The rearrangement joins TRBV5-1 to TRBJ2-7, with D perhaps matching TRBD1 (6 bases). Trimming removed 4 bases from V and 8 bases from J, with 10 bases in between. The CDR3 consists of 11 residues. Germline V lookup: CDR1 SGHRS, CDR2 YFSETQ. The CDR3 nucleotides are TGCGCCAGCAGCATTGGGACACAGCAGTACTTC. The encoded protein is CASSIGTQQYF.

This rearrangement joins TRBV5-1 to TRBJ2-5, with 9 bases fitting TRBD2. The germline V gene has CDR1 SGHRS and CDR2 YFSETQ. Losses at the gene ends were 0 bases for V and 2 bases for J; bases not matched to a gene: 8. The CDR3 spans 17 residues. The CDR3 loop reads CASSLGTAGGLQETQYF. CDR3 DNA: TGCGCCAGCAGCTTGGGAACAGCGGGAGGCTTGCAAGAGACCCAGTACTTC.

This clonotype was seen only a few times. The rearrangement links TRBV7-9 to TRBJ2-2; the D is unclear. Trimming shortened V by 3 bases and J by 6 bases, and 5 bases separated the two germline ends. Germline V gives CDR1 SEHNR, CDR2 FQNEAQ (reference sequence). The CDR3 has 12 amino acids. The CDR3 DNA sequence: TGTGCCAGCAGCTTCTTCTCCGGGGAGCTGTTTTTT. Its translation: CASSFFSGELFF.

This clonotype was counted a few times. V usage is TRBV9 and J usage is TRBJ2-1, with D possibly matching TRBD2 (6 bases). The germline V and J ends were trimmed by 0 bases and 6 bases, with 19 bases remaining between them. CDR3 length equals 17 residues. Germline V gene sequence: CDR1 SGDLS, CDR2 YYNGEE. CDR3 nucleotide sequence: TGTGCCAGCAGCGTAGCTTGGGGGGTGCTCGGGGGCAATGAGCAGTTCTTC. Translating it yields CASSVAWGVLGGNEQFF.

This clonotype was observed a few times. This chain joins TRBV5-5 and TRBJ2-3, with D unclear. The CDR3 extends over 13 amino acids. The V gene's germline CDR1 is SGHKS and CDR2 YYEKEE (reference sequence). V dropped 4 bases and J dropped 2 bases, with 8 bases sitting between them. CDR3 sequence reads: CASSPDTTDTQYF. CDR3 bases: TGTGCCAGCAGCCCTGACACCACAGATACGCAGTATTTT.

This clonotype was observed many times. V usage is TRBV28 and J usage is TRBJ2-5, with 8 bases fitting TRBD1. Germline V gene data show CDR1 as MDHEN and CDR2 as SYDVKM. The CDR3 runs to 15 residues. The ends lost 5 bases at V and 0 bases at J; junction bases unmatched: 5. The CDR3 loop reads CASSMGQAYQETQYF. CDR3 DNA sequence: TGTGCCAGCAGTATGGGACAGGCGTACCAAGAGACCCAGTACTTC.

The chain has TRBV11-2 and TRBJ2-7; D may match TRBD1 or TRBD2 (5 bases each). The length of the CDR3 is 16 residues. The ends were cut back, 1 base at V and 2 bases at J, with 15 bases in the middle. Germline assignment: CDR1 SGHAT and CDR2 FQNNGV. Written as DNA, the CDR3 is TGTGCCAGCAGCTTAGGAGGGGTGCAGAACACCTACGAGCAGTACTTC. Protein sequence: CASSLGGVQNTYEQYF.

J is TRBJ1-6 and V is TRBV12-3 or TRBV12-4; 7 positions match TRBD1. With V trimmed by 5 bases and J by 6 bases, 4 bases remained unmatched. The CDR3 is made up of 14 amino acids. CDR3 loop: CASSKRDSNSPLHF. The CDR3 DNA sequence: TGTGCCAGCAGTAAACGGGACAGTAATTCACCCCTCCACTTT.

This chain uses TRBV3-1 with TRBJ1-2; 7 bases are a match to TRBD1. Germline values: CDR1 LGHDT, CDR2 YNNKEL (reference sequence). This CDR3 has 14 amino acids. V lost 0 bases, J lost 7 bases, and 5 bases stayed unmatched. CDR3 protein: CASSQDKGAGGYTF. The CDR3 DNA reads TGTGCCAGCAGCCAAGACAAGGGGGCTGGTGGCTACACCTTC. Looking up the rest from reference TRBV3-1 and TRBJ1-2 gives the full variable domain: DTAVSQTPKYLVTQMGNDKSIKCEQNLGHDTMYWYKQDSKKFLKIMFSYNNKELIINETVPNRFSPKSPDKAHLNLHINSLELGDSAVYFCASSQDKGAGGYTFGSGTRLTVV.

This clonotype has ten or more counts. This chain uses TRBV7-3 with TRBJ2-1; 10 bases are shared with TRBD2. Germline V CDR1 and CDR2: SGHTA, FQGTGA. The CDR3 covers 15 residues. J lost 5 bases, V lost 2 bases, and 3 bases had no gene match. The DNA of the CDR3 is TGTGCCAGCAGCTTACTAGCGGGAGTCAACAATGAGCAGTTCTTC. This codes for CASSLLAGVNNEQFF.

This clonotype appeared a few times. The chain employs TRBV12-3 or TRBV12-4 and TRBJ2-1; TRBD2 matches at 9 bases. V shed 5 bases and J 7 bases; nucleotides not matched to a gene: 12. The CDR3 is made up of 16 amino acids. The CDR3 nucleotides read TGTGCCAGCAGTACCCGCGCTAGCGGGATGGGTAATGAGCAGTTCTTC. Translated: CASSTRASGMGNEQFF.

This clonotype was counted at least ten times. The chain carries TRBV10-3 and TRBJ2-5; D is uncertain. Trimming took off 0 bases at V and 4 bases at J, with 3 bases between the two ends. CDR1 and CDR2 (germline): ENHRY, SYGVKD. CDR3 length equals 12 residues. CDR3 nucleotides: TGTGCCATCAGTGAGTCGCGAGAGACCCAGTACTTC. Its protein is CAISESRETQYF.

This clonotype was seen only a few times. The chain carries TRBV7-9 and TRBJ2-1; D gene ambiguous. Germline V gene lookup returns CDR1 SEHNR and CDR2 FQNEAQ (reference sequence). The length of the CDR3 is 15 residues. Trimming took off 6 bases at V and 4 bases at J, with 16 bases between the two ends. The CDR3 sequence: CASRHRAYIYNEQFF. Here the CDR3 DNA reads TGTGCCAGCAGGCACCGGGCTTATATTTACAATGAGCAGTTCTTC.